This T cell receptor (beta chain) came from a study of T cell repertoires in cytomegalovirus infection. General observations from the study: Individuals carrying CMV plus the relevant HLA were identified by cumulative frequency of public TCR beta families. Ex vivo, HLA-C-restricted CMV-specific TCR beta clonotypes prevailed over the rest of the response.

Points on this clonotype: Its antigen remains unknown.

Germline CDR1 is SEHNR and CDR2 is FQNEAQ (reference sequence). The CDR3 runs 15 residues. V shed 8 bases and J shed 2 bases, with 18 bases lying between them. MiXCR was run by TCRdb on the reads, yielding one entry per CDR3 protein. The sample includes a few hundred thousand distinct CDR3 sequences, approximately 40% seen only once; the top ten take about half. Sequencing used cultured PBMCs, obtained from culture after CMV antigen stimulation. This clonotype originated in a human donor in good health (CMV status not recorded). Some clones in this sample may be carry-over from other donors' samples. The chain links TRBV7-9 to TRBJ1-2; D gene uncertain. Here the CDR3 DNA reads TGTGCCAGCTCCCTCATGGGAGGGCCAAACTATGGCTACACCTTC. Protein: CASSLMGGPNYGYTF.